This TCR beta chain was recorded in a study of CD8 T cells in ankylosing spondylitis. In making TCR beta libraries, quantitative 5'-RACE with molecular barcodes was used. TCRdb itself ran the 5' RACE reads through MiXCR, one entry per CDR3 protein. The table lists a few hundred thousand distinct CDR3 sequences, about 19% of them singletons. General study findings and limits: Within matched ankylosing spondylitis synovial fluid, disease-linked clones were reportedly significantly enriched. Disease-linked clones had a CD8+ phenotype and relatively low frequency in peripheral blood.

With respect to this clonotype: Its specificity is not known.

Germline V gives CDR1 MDHEN, CDR2 SYDVKM. The V and J ends lost 5 bases and 0 bases, in that order; junction bases with no gene match: 6. The CDR3 runs 18 residues. The receptor was derived from a male donor with ankylosing spondylitis or in good health (not recorded which). Specimen: blood, either unsorted or a sorted T cell fraction (not recorded which). The rearrangement uses TRBV28 and TRBJ2-2, with 13 bases fitting TRBD2. CDR3 protein: CASSTPGLAGTNTGELFF. The DNA of the CDR3 is TGTGCCAGCAGTACACCGGGACTAGCGGGGACGAACACCGGGGAGCTGTTTTTT. Full variable domain (missing parts from reference TRBV28 and TRBJ2-2): DVKVTQSSRYLVKRTGEKVFLECVQDMDHENMFWYRQDPGLGLRLIYFSYDVKMKEKGDIPEGYSVSREKKERFSLILESASTNQTSMYLCASSTPGLAGTNTGELFFGEGSRLTVL.